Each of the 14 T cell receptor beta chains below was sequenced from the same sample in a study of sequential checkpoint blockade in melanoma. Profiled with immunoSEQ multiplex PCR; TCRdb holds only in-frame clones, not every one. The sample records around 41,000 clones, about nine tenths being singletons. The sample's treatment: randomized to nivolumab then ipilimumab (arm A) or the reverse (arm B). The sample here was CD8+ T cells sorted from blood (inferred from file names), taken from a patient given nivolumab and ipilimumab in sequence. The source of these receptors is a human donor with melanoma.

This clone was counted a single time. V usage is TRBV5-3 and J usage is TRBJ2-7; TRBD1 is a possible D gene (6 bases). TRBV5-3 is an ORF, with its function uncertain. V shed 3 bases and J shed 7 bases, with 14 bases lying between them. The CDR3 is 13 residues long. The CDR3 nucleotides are TGTGCCAGAAGCTGTGGGGACAAAGTGGAGCAGTACTTC. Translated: CARSCGDKVEQYF.

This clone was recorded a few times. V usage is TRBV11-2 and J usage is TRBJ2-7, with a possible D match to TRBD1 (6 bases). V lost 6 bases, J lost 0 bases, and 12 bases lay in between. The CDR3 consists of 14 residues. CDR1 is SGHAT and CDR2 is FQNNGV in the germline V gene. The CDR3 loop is CASSQGPGSYEQYF. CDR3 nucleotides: TGTGCCAGCAGTCAGGGGCCAGGCTCCTACGAGCAGTACTTC.

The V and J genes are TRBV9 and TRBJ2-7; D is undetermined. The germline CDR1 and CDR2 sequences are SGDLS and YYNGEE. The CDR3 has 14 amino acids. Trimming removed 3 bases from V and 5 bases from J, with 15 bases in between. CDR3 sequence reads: CASSALRQSDEQYF. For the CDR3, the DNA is TGTGCCAGCAGCGCCCTGAGGCAGTCAGACGAGCAGTACTTC. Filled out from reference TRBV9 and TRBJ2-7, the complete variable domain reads DSGVTQTPKHLITATGQRVTLRCSPRSGDLSVYWYQQSLDQGLQFLIQYYNGEERAKGNILERFSAQQFPDLHSELNLSSLELGDSALYFCASSALRQSDEQYFGPGTRLTVT.

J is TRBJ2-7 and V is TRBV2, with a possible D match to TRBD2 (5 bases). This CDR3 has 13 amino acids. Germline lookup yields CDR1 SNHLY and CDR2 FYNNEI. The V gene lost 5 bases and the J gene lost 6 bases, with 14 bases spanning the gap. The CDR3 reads CASSPGLGSEQYF. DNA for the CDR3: TGTGCCAGCAGTCCGGGCTTAGGGAGCGAGCAGTACTTC.

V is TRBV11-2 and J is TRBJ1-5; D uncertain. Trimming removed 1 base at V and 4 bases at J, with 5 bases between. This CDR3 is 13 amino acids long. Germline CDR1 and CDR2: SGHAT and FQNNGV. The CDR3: CASSLAVNQPQHF. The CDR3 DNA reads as TGTGCCAGCAGCTTAGCGGTAAATCAGCCCCAGCATTTT.

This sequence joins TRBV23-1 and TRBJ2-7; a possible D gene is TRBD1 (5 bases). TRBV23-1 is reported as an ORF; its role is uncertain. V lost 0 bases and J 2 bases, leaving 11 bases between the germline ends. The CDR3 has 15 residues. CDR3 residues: CASSQSKTEAYEQYV. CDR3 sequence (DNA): TGCGCCAGCAGTCAATCGAAGACAGAAGCCTACGAGCAGTACGTC.

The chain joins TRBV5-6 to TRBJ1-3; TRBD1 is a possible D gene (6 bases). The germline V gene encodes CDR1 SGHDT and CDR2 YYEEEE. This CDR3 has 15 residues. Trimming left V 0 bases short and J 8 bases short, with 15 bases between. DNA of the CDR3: TGTGCCAGCAGCTTGGCCAGGGGTAGCGGGGACACCATATATTTT. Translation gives CASSLARGSGDTIYF.

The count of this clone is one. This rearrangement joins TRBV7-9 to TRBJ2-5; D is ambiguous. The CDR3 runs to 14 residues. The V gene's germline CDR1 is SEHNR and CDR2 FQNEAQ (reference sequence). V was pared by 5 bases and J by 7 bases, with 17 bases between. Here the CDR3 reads CASSPKTDSGTQYF. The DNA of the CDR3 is TGTGCCAGCAGCCCCAAGACGGATTCGGGGACCCAGTACTTC. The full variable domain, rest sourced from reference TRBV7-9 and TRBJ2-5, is DTGVSQNPRHKITKRGQNVTFRCDPISEHNRLYWYRQTLGQGPEFLTYFQNEAQLEKSRLLSDRFSAERPKGSFSTLEIQRTEQGDSAMYLCASSPKTDSGTQYFGPGTRLLVL.

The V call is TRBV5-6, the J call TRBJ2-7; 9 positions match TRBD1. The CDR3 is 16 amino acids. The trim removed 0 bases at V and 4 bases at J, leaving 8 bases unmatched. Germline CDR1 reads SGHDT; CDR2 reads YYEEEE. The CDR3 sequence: CASSLAGQGIQYEQYV. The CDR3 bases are TGTGCCAGCAGCTTGGCCGGACAGGGGATCCAGTACGAGCAGTACGTC.

CDR3 in DNA: TGTGCCTGGAGTGTACTGTCTGCCACTGAAGCTTTCTTT. It yields the protein CAWSVLSATEAFF. The V and J genes are TRBV30 and TRBJ1-1; D is undetermined. The germline gives CDR1 GTSNPN, CDR2 SVGIG (reference sequence). Trimming pared 0 bases from V and 4 bases from J, leaving 9 bases between. The CDR3 has 13 amino acids.

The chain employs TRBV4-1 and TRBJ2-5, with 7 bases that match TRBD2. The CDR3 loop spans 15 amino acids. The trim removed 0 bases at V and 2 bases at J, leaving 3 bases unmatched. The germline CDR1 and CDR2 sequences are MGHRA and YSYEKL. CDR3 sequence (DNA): TGCGCCAGCAGCCAAGAGCGGCGGGAGCAAGAGACCCAGTACTTC. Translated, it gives CASSQERREQETQYF.

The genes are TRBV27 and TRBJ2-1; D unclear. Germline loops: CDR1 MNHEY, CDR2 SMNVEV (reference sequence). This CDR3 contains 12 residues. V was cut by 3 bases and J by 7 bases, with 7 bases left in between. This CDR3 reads CASSFSVNEQFF. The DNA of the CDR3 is TGTGCCAGCAGTTTTTCGGTAAATGAGCAGTTCTTC.

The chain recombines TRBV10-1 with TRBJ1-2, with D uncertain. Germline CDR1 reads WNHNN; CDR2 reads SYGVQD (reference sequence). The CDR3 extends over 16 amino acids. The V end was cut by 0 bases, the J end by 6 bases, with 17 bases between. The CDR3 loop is CASSESKEPGINGYTF. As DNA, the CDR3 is TGCGCCAGCAGTGAGTCGAAGGAGCCGGGGATCAATGGCTACACCTTC.

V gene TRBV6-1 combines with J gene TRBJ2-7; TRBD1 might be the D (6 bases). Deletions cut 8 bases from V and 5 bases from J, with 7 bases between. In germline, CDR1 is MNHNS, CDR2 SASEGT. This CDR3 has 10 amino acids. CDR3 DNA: TGTGCCAGCGGGGGCCACGAGCAGTACGTC. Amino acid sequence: CASGGHEQYV.